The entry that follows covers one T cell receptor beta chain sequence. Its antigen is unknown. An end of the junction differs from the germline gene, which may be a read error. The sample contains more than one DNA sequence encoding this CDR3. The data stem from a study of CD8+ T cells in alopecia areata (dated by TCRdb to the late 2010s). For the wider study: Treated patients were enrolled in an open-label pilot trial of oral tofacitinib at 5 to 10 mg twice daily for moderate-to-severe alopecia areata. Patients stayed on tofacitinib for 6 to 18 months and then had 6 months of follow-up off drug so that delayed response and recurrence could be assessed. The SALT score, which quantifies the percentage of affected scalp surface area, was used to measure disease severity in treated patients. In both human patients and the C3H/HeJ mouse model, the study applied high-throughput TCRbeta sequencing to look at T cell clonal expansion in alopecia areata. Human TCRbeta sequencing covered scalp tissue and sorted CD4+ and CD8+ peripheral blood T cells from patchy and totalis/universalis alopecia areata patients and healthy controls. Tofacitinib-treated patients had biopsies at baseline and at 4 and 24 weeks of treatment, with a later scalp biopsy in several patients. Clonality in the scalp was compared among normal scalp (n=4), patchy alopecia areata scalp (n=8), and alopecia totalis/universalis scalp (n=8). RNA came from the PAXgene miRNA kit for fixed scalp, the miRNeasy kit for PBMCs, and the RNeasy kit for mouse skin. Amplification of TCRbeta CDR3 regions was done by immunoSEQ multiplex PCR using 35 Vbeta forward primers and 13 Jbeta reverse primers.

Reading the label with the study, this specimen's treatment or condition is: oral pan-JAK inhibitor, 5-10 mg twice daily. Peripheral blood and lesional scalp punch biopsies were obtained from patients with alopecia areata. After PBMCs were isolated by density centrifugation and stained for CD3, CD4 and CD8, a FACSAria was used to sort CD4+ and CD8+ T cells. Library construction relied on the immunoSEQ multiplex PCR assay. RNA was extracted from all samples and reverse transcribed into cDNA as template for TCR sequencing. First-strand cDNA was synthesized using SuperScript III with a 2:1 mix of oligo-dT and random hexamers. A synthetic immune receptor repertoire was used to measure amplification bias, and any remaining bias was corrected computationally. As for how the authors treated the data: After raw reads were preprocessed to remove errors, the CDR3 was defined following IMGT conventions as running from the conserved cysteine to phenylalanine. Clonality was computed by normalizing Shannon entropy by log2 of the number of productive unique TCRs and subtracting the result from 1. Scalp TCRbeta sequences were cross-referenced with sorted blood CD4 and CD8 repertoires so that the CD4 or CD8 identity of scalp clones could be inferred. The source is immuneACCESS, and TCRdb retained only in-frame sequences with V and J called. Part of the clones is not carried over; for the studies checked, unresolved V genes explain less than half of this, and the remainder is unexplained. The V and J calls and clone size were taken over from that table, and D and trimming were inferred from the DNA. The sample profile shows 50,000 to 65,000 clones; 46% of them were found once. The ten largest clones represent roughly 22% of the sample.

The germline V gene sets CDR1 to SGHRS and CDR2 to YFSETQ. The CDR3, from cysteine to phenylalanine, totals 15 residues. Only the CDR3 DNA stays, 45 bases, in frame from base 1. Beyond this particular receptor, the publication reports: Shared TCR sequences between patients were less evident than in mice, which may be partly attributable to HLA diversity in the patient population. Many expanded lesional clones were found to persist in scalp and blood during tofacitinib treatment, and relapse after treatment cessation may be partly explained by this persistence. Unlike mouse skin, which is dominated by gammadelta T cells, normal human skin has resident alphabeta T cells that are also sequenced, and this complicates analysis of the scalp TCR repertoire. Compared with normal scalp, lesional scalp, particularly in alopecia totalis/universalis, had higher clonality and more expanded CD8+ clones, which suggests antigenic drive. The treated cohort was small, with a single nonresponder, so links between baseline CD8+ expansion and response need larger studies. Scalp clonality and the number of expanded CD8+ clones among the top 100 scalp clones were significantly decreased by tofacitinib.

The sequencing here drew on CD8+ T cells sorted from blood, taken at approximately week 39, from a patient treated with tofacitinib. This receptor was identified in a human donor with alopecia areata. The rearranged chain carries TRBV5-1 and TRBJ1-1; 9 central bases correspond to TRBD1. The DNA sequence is TGTGCCAGCAGCTTGATACAGGGGGCCAACACTGAAGCTTTCTTT. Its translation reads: CASSLIQGANTEAFF.